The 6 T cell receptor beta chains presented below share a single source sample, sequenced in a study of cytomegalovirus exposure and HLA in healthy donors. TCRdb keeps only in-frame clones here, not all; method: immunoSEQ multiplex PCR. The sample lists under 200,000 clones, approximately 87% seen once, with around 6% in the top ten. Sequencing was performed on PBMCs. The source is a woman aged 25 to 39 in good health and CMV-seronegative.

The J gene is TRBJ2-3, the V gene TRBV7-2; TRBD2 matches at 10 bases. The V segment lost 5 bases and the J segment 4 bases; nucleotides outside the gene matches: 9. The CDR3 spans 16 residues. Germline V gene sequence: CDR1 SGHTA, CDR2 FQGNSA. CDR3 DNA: TGTGCCAGCAGCCACGGAGCGGGAGGGCCGCCAGATACGCAGTATTTT. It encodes CASSHGAGGPPDTQYF.

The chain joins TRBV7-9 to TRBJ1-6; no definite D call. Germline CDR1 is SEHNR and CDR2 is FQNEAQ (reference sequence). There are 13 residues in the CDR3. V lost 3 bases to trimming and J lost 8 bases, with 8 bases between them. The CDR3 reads CASSLDGDSPLHF. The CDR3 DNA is TGTGCCAGCAGCTTGGACGGAGATTCACCCCTCCACTTT.

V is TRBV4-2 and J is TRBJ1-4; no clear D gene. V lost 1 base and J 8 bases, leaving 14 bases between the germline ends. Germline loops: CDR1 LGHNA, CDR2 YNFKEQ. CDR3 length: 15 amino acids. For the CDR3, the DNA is TGTGCCAGCAGCCAAGGGCTCTTGGTAAACGAAAAACTGTTTTTT. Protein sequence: CASSQGLLVNEKLFF.

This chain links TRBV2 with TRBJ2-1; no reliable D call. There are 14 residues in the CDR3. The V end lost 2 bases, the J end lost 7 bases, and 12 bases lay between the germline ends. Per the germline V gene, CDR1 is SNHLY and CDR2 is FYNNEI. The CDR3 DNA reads TGTGCCAGCAGTGAATTACCTGTGGGGAATGAGCAGTTCTTC. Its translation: CASSELPVGNEQFF.

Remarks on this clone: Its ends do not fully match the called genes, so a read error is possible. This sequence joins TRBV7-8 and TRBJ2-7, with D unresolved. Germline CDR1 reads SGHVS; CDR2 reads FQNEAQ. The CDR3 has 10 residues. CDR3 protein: CASSSNEQYF. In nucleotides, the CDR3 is TGTGCCAGCAGCTCCAACGAGCAGTACTTC. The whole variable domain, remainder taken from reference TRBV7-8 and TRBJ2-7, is GAGVSQSPRYKVAKRGQDVALRCDPISGHVSLFWYQQALGQGPEFLTYFQNEAQLDKSGLPSDRFFAERPEGSVSTLKIQRTQQEDSAVYLCASSSNEQYFGPGTRLTVT.

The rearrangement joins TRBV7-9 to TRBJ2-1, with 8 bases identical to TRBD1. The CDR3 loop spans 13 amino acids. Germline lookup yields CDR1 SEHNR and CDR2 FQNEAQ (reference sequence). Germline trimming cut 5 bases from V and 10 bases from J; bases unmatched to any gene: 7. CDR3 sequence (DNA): TGTGCCAGCAGCGTAACAGGGGGGACGGAGCAGTTCTTC. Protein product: CASSVTGGTEQFF.